This TCR beta chain derives from a study of cytomegalovirus exposure and HLA in healthy donors. Study-level points and caveats: Most TCR sequences showed up rarely, but some public TCRs showed up in many donors. Within the data, a cluster of highly shared sequence variants was likely a sequencing artifact. Specificity of a few CMV-associated chains for CMV antigens was verified in vitro.

In this sample, this clone turned up a few times. Antigen unknown. Amplification used 60 Vbeta primers and 13 Jbeta primers. Libraries were prepared by immunoSEQ multiplex PCR; TCRdb keeps only in-frame clonotypes and omits some of them. This table holds some 100,000 clones, around three quarters found once. Regarding donors, all were healthy bone marrow donors. The sample consisted of PBMCs. This TCR was recovered from a male donor in good health and CMV-seropositive.

In nucleotides, the CDR3 is TGTGCCAGCAGTTACTCGCTACAGGGGAATTACGAGCAGTACTTC. This translates into CASSYSLQGNYEQYF. V usage is TRBV6-5 and J usage is TRBJ2-7, with 7 bases lining up with TRBD1. The CDR3 extends over 15 amino acids. Per the germline V gene, CDR1 is MNHEY and CDR2 is SVGAGI. With 0 bases clipped from V and 4 bases from J, the junction kept 6 bases outside the gene matches.